The 3 T cell receptor beta chains reported below all come from one sample, sequenced in a study of blood T cell repertoires in COVID-19. The protocol was immunoSEQ multiplex PCR, while the TCRdb copy is restricted to in-frame clones and leaves out a portion. The table records approximately 60,000 clones, around 73% of them present only once. Sequencing was done on a sample of peripheral blood. All receptors derive from a man between 60 and 70 years old with COVID-19, enrolled during active disease.

This chain uses TRBV7-9 with TRBJ2-4; D might be TRBD1 (5 bases). From germline, CDR1 is SEHNR and CDR2 FQNEAQ (reference sequence). The CDR3 spans 14 residues. The ends were cut back, 5 bases at V and 8 bases at J, with 16 bases in the middle. CDR3 sequence reads: CASSDRLGRDIQYF. DNA of the CDR3: TGTGCCAGCAGCGACCGACTGGGGCGAGACATTCAGTACTTC.

This clone was observed a few times. The chain has TRBV7-9 and TRBJ2-4, with D possibly matching TRBD2 (6 bases). This CDR3 spans 16 amino acids. The V gene lost 5 bases and the J gene lost 0 bases, with 14 bases spanning the gap. CDR1 and CDR2 (germline): SEHNR, FQNEAQ (reference sequence). The CDR3 sequence is CASSGTGTEAKNIQYF. The CDR3 nucleotides are TGTGCCAGCAGCGGAACCGGGACTGAAGCCAAAAACATTCAGTACTTC.

The chain combines TRBV3-1 (or the pseudogene TRBV3-2) with TRBJ2-7, with a tentative D call TRBD1 (5 bases). The CDR3 covers 13 residues. Germline loops: CDR1 LGHDT, CDR2 YNNKEL (reference sequence). Trimming pared 4 bases from V and 3 bases from J, leaving 10 bases between. DNA of the CDR3: TGTGCCAGCAGCCCCAGGGCCTTCTACGAGCAGTACTTC. Its protein product is CASSPRAFYEQYF.